One sample yielded the 13 T cell receptor beta chains listed below, sequenced in a study of T cell changes during pregnancy in multiple sclerosis. This table comes from immunoSEQ multiplex PCR, and its TCRdb copy is limited to in-frame clones, with some not included. In the table there are about 59,000 clones, roughly 94% of which are singletons. The material sequenced was CD8+ T cells from peripheral blood mononuclear cells, taken after pregnancy. These receptors were obtained from a female donor with multiple sclerosis, enrolled in a pregnancy study.

This clone was seen once. V and J are TRBV6-5 and TRBJ2-1; D is ambiguous. The V gene's germline CDR1 is MNHEY and CDR2 SVGAGI. The CDR3 runs 16 residues. V lost 6 bases to trimming and J lost 10 bases, with 25 bases between them. DNA for the CDR3: TGTGCCAGCAGCTACGGGCCGTTGCGACGGTCCGTCGAGCAGTTCTTC. Encoded protein: CASSYGPLRRSVEQFF.

In its sample, this clone was seen once. V usage is TRBV19 and J usage is TRBJ2-6; 7 nucleotides match TRBD2. The CDR3 contains 15 residues. The germline V gene encodes CDR1 LNHDA and CDR2 SQIVND (reference sequence). Germline trimming cut 2 bases from V and 3 bases from J; bases unmatched to any gene: 1. CDR3 in DNA: TGTGCCAGTAGTATAATAGCGGGTGGGGCCAACGTCCTGACTTTC. Translated: CASSIIAGGANVLTF.

The CDR3 nucleotides are TGTGCCAGCAGCATGCAGGGCGGTGGGGCCAACGTCCTGACTTTC. This encodes CASSMQGGGANVLTF. The chain recombines TRBV14 with TRBJ2-6; D is possibly TRBD1 (5 bases). CDR1 and CDR2 (germline): SGHDN, FVKESK. V lost 5 bases and J 3 bases, leaving 11 bases between the germline ends. The CDR3 extends over 15 amino acids.

This clone has a single count. The chain has TRBV28 and TRBJ2-1; D not resolved. This CDR3 has 11 residues. Germline V gene lookup returns CDR1 MDHEN and CDR2 SYDVKM. Trimming stripped 8 bases from V and 4 bases from J, with 6 bases between. In DNA, the CDR3 is TGTGCCAGCGCGTATTACAATGAGCAGTTCTTC. Its translation: CASAYYNEQFF.

The chain is built from TRBV2 and TRBJ1-1; D is ambiguous. This CDR3 comprises 15 residues. Germline V lookup: CDR1 SNHLY, CDR2 FYNNEI. V lost 0 bases and J 1 base, leaving 9 bases between the germline ends. The CDR3 loop reads CASSEALLGNTEAFF. DNA of the CDR3: TGTGCCAGCAGTGAAGCGCTTCTAGGGAACACTGAAGCTTTCTTT.

The chain uses TRBV5-4 and TRBJ2-6; no clear D gene. This CDR3 has 13 amino acids. With 7 bases removed from V and 0 bases from J, the gap between germline ends came to 5 bases. The germline gives CDR1 SGHNT, CDR2 YYREEE (reference sequence). The CDR3 loop is CASEHSGANVLTF. Here the CDR3 DNA reads TGTGCCAGCGAGCACTCTGGGGCCAACGTCCTGACTTTC. Complete variable domain (other parts from reference TRBV5-4 and TRBJ2-6): ETGVTQSPTHLIKTRGQQVTLRCSSQSGHNTVSWYQQALGQGPQFIFQYYREEENGRGNFPPRFSGLQFPNYSSELNVNALELDDSALYLCASEHSGANVLTFGAGSRLTVL.

This chain uses TRBV27 with TRBJ2-7, with D tentatively TRBD1 (6 bases). The CDR3 is made up of 14 amino acids. Germline CDR1 MNHEY, CDR2 SMNVEV (reference sequence). Between the trimmed V and J ends, which lost 5 bases and 2 bases, there was a span of 13 bases. Here the CDR3 DNA reads TGTGCCAGCAGTGCCAGGGGTACGGCCTACGAGCAGTACTTC. It yields the protein CASSARGTAYEQYF.

The gene calls are TRBV27 and TRBJ2-7; the D is unclear. The CDR3 is 15 amino acids. CDR1 is MNHEY and CDR2 is SMNVEV in the germline V gene (reference sequence). The ends were cut back, 3 bases at V and 3 bases at J, with 15 bases in the middle. CDR3 DNA sequence: TGTGCCAGCAGTTTCCTCCTAAACTACCGCTACGAGCAGTACTTC. It specifies CASSFLLNYRYEQYF.

The rearrangement uses TRBV6-1 and TRBJ1-2, with D possibly being TRBD1 (5 bases). CDR3 length equals 13 residues. V was clipped by 2 bases and J by 4 bases, with 8 bases between them. Looked up from germline, CDR1 is MNHNS and CDR2 is SASEGT. This CDR3 is CASSEYRSYGYTF. The DNA for the CDR3 is TGTGCCAGCAGTGAATACAGGAGCTATGGCTACACCTTC.

This clone was seen once. This chain links TRBV7-9 with TRBJ2-7; 7 bases are a match to TRBD1. Losses at the gene ends were 5 bases for V and 6 bases for J; bases not matched to a gene: 10. The CDR3 loop spans 14 amino acids. CDR1 is SEHNR, CDR2 FQNEAQ, per germline (reference sequence). In nucleotides, the CDR3 is TGTGCCAGCAGCCCCGACAGGGCCGCGGGCGAGCAGTACTTC. This sequence encodes CASSPDRAAGEQYF.

The rearrangement uses TRBV30 and TRBJ2-7, with D uncertain. There are 14 residues in the CDR3. With 4 bases removed from V and 0 bases from J, the gap between germline ends came to 13 bases. Per germline, CDR1 GTSNPN and CDR2 SVGIG (reference sequence). Here the CDR3 DNA reads TGTGCCTGGACCAAAGAGTCCTACTCCTACGAGCAGTACTTC. Its translation is CAWTKESYSYEQYF.

This clone was detected only once. The CDR3 sequence: CAISGLAGVLGNEQFF. The CDR3 nucleotides read TGTGCCATCAGTGGACTAGCGGGAGTTTTAGGGAATGAGCAGTTCTTC. The chain couples TRBV10-3 to TRBJ2-1; 12 bases agree with TRBD2. The CDR3 loop spans 16 amino acids. V trimming: 4 bases; J trimming: 7 bases; junction bases outside the gene matches: 8. Per germline, CDR1 ENHRY and CDR2 SYGVKD.

The V call is TRBV6-5, the J call TRBJ2-7; TRBD1 matches 7 bases. CDR1 is MNHEY, CDR2 SVGAGI, per germline. CDR3 length: 14 amino acids. V was pared by 0 bases and J by 3 bases, with 2 bases of the junction left unmatched. CDR3 bases: TGTGCCAGCAGTTACTCGGGACAGCACTACGAGCAGTACTTC. Translated, it gives CASSYSGQHYEQYF.